A selection of T cell receptor beta chains follows, all from one sample in a study of T cell changes during pregnancy in multiple sclerosis. TCRdb keeps only in-frame clones here, not all; method: immunoSEQ multiplex PCR. The repertoire holds some 44,000 clones, with 80% to 95% as singletons. The sequences come from CD4+ T cells from peripheral blood mononuclear cells, collected in the third trimester of pregnancy. The origin of the receptors is a female donor with multiple sclerosis, enrolled in a pregnancy study. Both conserved end residues are part of each CDR3. D genes are given only for firm matches. Where a row states a size, it is once, few, many or the class of an expanded clone; other rows omit it.

v_gene	j_gene	d_gene	abundance	CDR3aa	CDR3nt
TRBV28	TRBJ2-7	NA	NA	CASSSGIYEQYF	TGTGCCAGCAGTTCAGGGATCTACGAGCAGTACTTC
TRBV5-6	TRBJ2-2	NA	NA	CASSFRTGRAGELFF	TGTGCCAGCAGCTTTAGGACAGGGAGGGCCGGGGAGCTGTTTTTT
TRBV7-6	TRBJ2-5	NA	NA	CASGGTLGTQYF	TGTGCCAGCGGCGGGACCCTGGGGACCCAGTACTTC
TRBV19	TRBJ2-3	TRBD2	NA	CASSIGAGTSGSTDTQYF	TGTGCCAGTAGTATAGGTGCGGGGACTAGCGGCAGCACAGATACGCAGTATTTT
TRBV5-4	TRBJ1-2	TRBD1	NA	CASSLQGAHGYTF	TGTGCCAGCAGCTTGCAGGGGGCGCATGGCTACACCTTC
TRBV11-1	TRBJ1-1	NA	NA	CASSSRQNTEAFF	TGTGCCAGCAGCTCTCGACAGAACACTGAAGCTTTCTTT
TRBV7-2	TRBJ2-3	NA	once	CASSFSSDTDTQYF	TGTGCCAGCAGCTTTTCTAGCGACACAGATACGCAGTATTTT
TRBV29-1	TRBJ2-7	TRBD2	NA	CSVLTGTNYEQYF	TGCAGCGTGTTAACCGGGACTAACTACGAGCAGTACTTC
TRBV19	TRBJ1-4	NA	NA	CASSISGPKEKLFF	TGTGCCAGTAGTATTAGTGGGCCGAAAGAAAAACTGTTTTTT
TRBV5-1	TRBJ2-3	TRBD2	NA	CASSLTGGSTDTQYF	TGCGCCAGCAGCTTGACGGGAGGGAGCACAGATACGCAGTATTTT
TRBV29-1	TRBJ2-7	NA	NA	CSVVGPGVSYEQYF	TGCAGCGTTGTAGGGCCCGGGGTATCCTACGAGCAGTACTTC
TRBV7-2	TRBJ2-5	NA	few	CASTRGSGLGETQYF	TGTGCCAGCACCCGGGGTAGCGGACTGGGGGAGACCCAGTACTTC
TRBV7-3	TRBJ2-1	NA	NA	CASSPEGQGSEQFF	TGTGCCAGCAGCCCAGAGGGCCAGGGGAGTGAGCAGTTCTTC
TRBV29-1	TRBJ1-1	NA	NA	CSVGGLQTEAFF	TGCAGCGTTGGTGGGCTTCAAACTGAAGCTTTCTTT
TRBV5-1	TRBJ2-7	TRBD1	NA	CASSLAGGQASYEQYF	TGCGCCAGCAGCTTGGCCGGGGGACAGGCTTCCTACGAGCAGTACTTC
TRBV9	TRBJ2-2	TRBD1	once	CASSGRTGGGKTGELFF	TGTGCCAGCAGCGGGCGGACAGGGGGGGGTAAGACCGGGGAGCTGTTTTTT
TRBV5-4	TRBJ2-1	TRBD2	NA	CASSRWVTSGITDEQFF	TGTGCCAGCAGCAGGTGGGTGACTAGCGGGATAACGGATGAGCAGTTCTTC
TRBV5-4	TRBJ2-7	NA	NA	CASSPERLVSYEQYF	TGTGCCAGCAGCCCCGAACGACTAGTCTCCTACGAGCAGTACTTC
TRBV5-8	TRBJ2-5	TRBD2	once	CASRPQLAGVQTQYF	TGTGCCAGCAGGCCCCAACTAGCGGGAGTTCAGACCCAGTACTTC
TRBV4-3	TRBJ2-1	TRBD2	NA	CASSQEEAGGSGEQFF	TGCGCCAGCAGCCAAGAAGAAGCGGGAGGTTCCGGCGAGCAGTTCTTC
TRBV19	TRBJ2-5	NA	NA	CASSIGEKTQYF	TGTGCCAGTAGTATAGGAGAGAAGACCCAGTACTTC
TRBV11-2	TRBJ2-7	TRBD2	NA	CASSLNVVGGRKEQYF	TGTGCCAGCAGCTTAAATGTAGTGGGAGGGAGGAAAGAGCAGTACTTC
TRBV5-1	TRBJ2-7	TRBD1	NA	CASSLQGNYEQYF	TGCGCCAGCAGCTTACAGGGGAACTACGAGCAGTACTTC
TRBV19	TRBJ2-3	NA	NA	CASSPWAVDTQYF	TGTGCCAGTAGTCCTTGGGCTGTAGATACGCAGTATTTT
TRBV7-2	TRBJ1-1	TRBD1	NA	CASSTDPQGDTEAFF	TGTGCCAGCAGCACCGACCCACAGGGGGACACTGAAGCTTTCTTT
TRBV27	TRBJ1-2	NA	NA	CASSLRANYGYTF	TGTGCCAGCAGTTTAAGAGCTAACTATGGCTACACCTTC